This paragraph reports one TCR beta chain. Its antigen remains undetermined. Per-base quality was not reported, and no clone a single base away is much larger than it. Using the deep immunoSEQ assay, multiplex PCR amplified TCR CDR3 regions from genomic DNA. Extracted genomic DNA from each cell subset was distributed evenly across all wells of several immunoSEQ 96-well plates, and each plate was treated as a replicate. For sorted subsets, 200 to 250 ng of genomic DNA, equivalent to some 33,000 T cell genomes, went into each replicate PCR. The purified libraries were quantified using a Qubit 3.0 fluorometer, sized with a Bioanalyzer 2100, and then quantified again using the KAPA Library Quantification kit. Every immunoSEQ 96-well plate was sequenced on a dedicated single-read 150-cycle Illumina NextSeq 550 flow cell. The authors' pipeline ran thus. Because the immunoSEQ output held only junctional sequences and lacked quality scores, the filtering could not match the filtering applied to full-length reads. Sequences were annotated with PyIR, a Python wrapper for IgBLAST v1.9, using IMGT germline references to assign V/J genes and CDR3. Reads were filtered out if the reads had weak V/J assignments (E-value above 1e-6), no CDR3, stop codons, out-of-frame junctions, or ambiguous translated residues. A V3J clonotype was defined by an identical inferred V gene, J gene, and CDR3 amino acid sequence. Percentage overlap between repertoires was calculated by dividing the number of shared unique clonotypes by the size of the smaller repertoire. RTK rarefaction, the Chao1 estimator, and Recon v2.1 estimates of unobserved clonotypes were used to assess repertoire richness. For all TCRbeta clonotypes obtained by the gDNA method from four donors, generation probabilities were computed with OLGA. Held by TCRdb, this immuneACCESS table contains in-frame sequences only and omits some clones. Under half of the omission traces to an unresolved V gene where checked; the cause of the rest is unknown. V, J and clone size reflect that table, while D and trimming were determined from the DNA. The sample contains around 2,000,000 clones, about 95% of them found a single time. The top ten constitute 1.1% of the sample.

This sample stems from a study of shared clonotypes between healthy human individuals (TCRdb year 2020). Concerning the study at large: The cohort comprised two women and a few men aged 18 to 49 years. For each donor, three plates each were used for CD4 naive and CD4 memory, two plates were used for CD8 naive, and one plate was used for CD8 memory. Blood TCR repertoires of five healthy adults were deeply sequenced to estimate repertoire size and the extent of clonotype sharing between individuals. Libraries were prepared and TCR repertoires were sequenced by different laboratories using diverse techniques, in order to increase sequencing depth and limit assay-specific biases. Per donor, leukapheresis produced somewhere between about 0.85 and 9.5 billion PBMCs. Findings and caveats that apply to the study as a whole: Across a few donors, about 5.2% of naive CD4, roughly 3.5% of naive CD8, 2.3% of memory CD4, and roughly 0.41% of memory CD8 clonotypes were shared. Sampling was restricted to blood, and TCR repertoires in tissues likely differ from the TCR repertoires found in blood. Pairwise subsampling led to the expectation that sequencing depth would affect the degree of clonotype sharing among donors. Compared with non-shared clonotypes, clonotypes shared by all four sorted-subset donors had higher generation probabilities. Estimated clonotype richness was generally larger for naive than for memory subsets. Because the study included a small number of donors, the genetic and exposure-history diversity represented was limited. Even with the large sequencing depth, rarefaction of the sorted-subset datasets indicated that sequencing was incomplete.

From the cysteine through the phenylalanine, the CDR3 covers 16 amino acids. Kept here is only the CDR3 DNA, which spans 48 bases and is read in frame from base 1. Sequences SGHVS (CDR1) and FNYEAQ (CDR2) are obtained from the germline V gene. Germline trimming amounts to 2 bases on V and 7 bases on J, with 6 as the count of junction bases outside the gene matches. CD8 naive samples consisted of CD45RO-negative cells that were positively selected for CCR7, yielding a CD45RA+CCR7+ population without TemRA cells. The donors were healthy, HIV-negative adults who had no recently reported acute infections or vaccinations. Every donor was a Caucasian adult residing in Nashville, Tennessee, USA. Blood was collected by leukapheresis, and PBMCs were isolated by Ficoll-Histopaque density gradient centrifugation and then cryopreserved in liquid nitrogen vapor phase. Purity and quantity of every magnetically sorted T cell population were checked by analytical flow cytometry. Genomic DNA was isolated from each sorted fraction and quantified by UV absorbance on a Nanodrop 2000c.

Recombination connected TRBV7-6 to TRBJ1-6; 9 central bases correspond to TRBD1. The sample comprised naive CD8+ T cells sorted from blood. This specimen's cell subset or site label, per the study, means: CD45RA+CCR7+. This clonotype was sampled from a man between 18 and 29 years old in good health. The CDR3 region reads CASSLLRTGENSPLHF. The DNA sequence is as follows: TGTGCCAGCAGCTTACTACGGACAGGGGAAAATTCACCCCTCCACTTT.